A selection of T cell receptor beta chains follows, all from one sample in a study of CD8+ T cells in alopecia areata. Clones were read by immunoSEQ multiplex PCR, and TCRdb kept only the in-frame ones, dropping some. The table records approximately 180,000 clones, roughly 66% of them present only once. Sequencing used CD4+ T cells sorted from blood, obtained at week 24, from a patient treated with tofacitinib. Every receptor here comes from a human donor with alopecia areata. The CDR3 runs from the conserved cysteine through the conserved F or W. The order of the fields is clone size, J gene, D gene, V gene, CDR3 protein, CDR3 DNA. D genes are given only for firm matches. The size of a clone is reported for some rows only, either as once, few or many, or as a class for expanded clones.

.,TRBJ2-7,.,TRBV6-5,CASSYSEISYEQYF,TGTGCCAGCAGTTACTCGGAAATCTCCTACGAGCAGTACTTC
.,TRBJ2-3,.,TRBV6-5,CATRGSTASTDTQYF,TGTGCCACCCGGGGGAGCACGGCTAGCACAGATACGCAGTATTTT
.,TRBJ2-2,.,TRBV25-1,CASSEMNTGELFF,TGTGCCAGCAGTGAAATGAACACCGGGGAGCTGTTTTTT
.,TRBJ2-3,TRBD1,TRBV5-1,CASSPRGLETDTQYF,TGCGCCAGCAGCCCCAGGGGGCTCGAAACAGATACGCAGTATTTT
.,TRBJ1-4,.,TRBV29-1,CSVRQHNEKLFF,TGCAGCGTTAGACAGCATAATGAAAAACTGTTTTTT
.,TRBJ2-3,TRBD1,TRBV13,CASSLGGQSTDTQYF,TGTGCCAGCAGCTTAGGGGGACAGAGCACAGATACGCAGTATTTT
.,TRBJ1-4,TRBD1,TRBV9,CASSVEAGGGKLFF,TGTGCCAGCAGCGTAGAGGCAGGGGGCGGAAAACTGTTTTTT
.,TRBJ2-3,.,TRBV2,CASGRDIHTDTQYF,TGTGCCAGCGGCCGGGACATACACACAGATACGCAGTATTTT
.,TRBJ1-1,TRBD1,TRBV5-1,CASSLEGQGRNTEAFF,TGCGCCAGCAGCTTGGAGGGACAGGGTCGAAACACTGAAGCTTTCTTT
.,TRBJ1-1,.,TRBV4-2,CASSQGPGTEAFF,TGTGCCAGCAGCCAAGGGCCAGGGACTGAAGCTTTCTTT
few,TRBJ2-1,.,TRBV5-1,CASVGDLPHNEQFF,TGCGCCAGCGTTGGGGACCTCCCCCACAATGAGCAGTTCTTC
few,TRBJ2-7,.,TRBV10-3,CAISESSSREQYF,TGTGCCATCAGTGAGTCCTCTAGTCGCGAGCAGTACTTC
.,TRBJ1-2,TRBD1,TRBV4-2,CASSQDLGTGNYGYTF,TGTGCCAGCAGCCAAGATCTGGGGACAGGGAACTATGGCTACACCTTC
.,TRBJ1-2,.,TRBV4-3,CASSQVQDLGYTF,TGCGCCAGCAGCCAAGTACAGGACTTGGGCTACACCTTC
.,TRBJ2-3,.,TRBV6-1,CASSPIADTQYF,TGTGCCAGCAGCCCTATAGCAGATACGCAGTATTTT
few,TRBJ2-7,.,TRBV10-1,CASSDNYEQYF,TGCGCCAGCAGTGATAACTACGAGCAGTACTTC
.,TRBJ2-7,.,TRBV9,CASSPWDNYEQYF,TGTGCCAGCAGCCCCTGGGACAATTACGAGCAGTACTTC
.,TRBJ2-3,.,TRBV7-6,CASTPGGRTDTQYF,TGTGCCAGCACCCCAGGAGGGCGCACAGATACGCAGTATTTT
many,TRBJ2-7,.,TRBV2,CASRSGPLEQYF,TGTGCCAGCAGGAGCGGTCCATTAGAGCAGTACTTC
.,TRBJ2-7,.,TRBV30,CAWMVALGPYEQYF,TGTGCCTGGATGGTGGCCTTGGGACCCTACGAGCAGTACTTC
.,TRBJ2-1,.,TRBV2,CASRFTGNNEQFF,TGTGCCAGCCGATTTACAGGGAACAATGAGCAGTTCTTC
.,TRBJ2-5,.,TRBV19,CASSWASSPGETQYF,TGTGCCAGTAGTTGGGCTAGCTCCCCGGGAGAGACCCAGTACTTC
.,TRBJ2-4,.,TRBV29-1,CSVAGRVSDIQYF,TGCAGCGTTGCCGGTAGGGTATCGGACATTCAGTACTTC
once,TRBJ2-2,.,TRBV5-1,CASRDQANTGELFF,TGCGCCAGCCGTGACCAGGCGAACACCGGGGAGCTGTTTTTT
.,TRBJ2-2,.,TRBV30,CAWSVGPGYTGELFF,TGTGCCTGGAGTGTAGGACCGGGGTACACCGGGGAGCTGTTTTTT
.,TRBJ1-2,.,TRBV29-1,CSVEGGTLYGYTF,TGCAGCGTTGAGGGGGGGACTCTCTATGGCTACACCTTC